This TCR beta chain was documented in a study of cytomegalovirus exposure and HLA in healthy donors. Study-level points and caveats: Altogether, 150 to 200 TCR beta chains were recorded as cytomegalovirus-associated. Subsequent analysis found a tendency for first-cohort TCR clusters to co-occur within the 120 or so validation repertoires.

As concerns this clone: Its target is not known.

Assay used: immunoSEQ multiplex PCR; TCRdb lists only in-frame clones, some missing. Found here are roughly 80,000 clones, 94% of them singletons; the top ten hold approximately 3.4%. Input material: PBMCs. This clonotype was obtained from a woman between 18 and 30 years old in good health and CMV-seropositive.

Written as DNA, the CDR3 is TGTGCCAGCAGTTCCCAACTAGCCTACAATGAGCAGTTCTTC. Translated, it gives CASSSQLAYNEQFF. The chain links TRBV6-5 to TRBJ2-1; weak D call: TRBD2 (5 bases). Per the germline V gene, CDR1 is MNHEY and CDR2 is SVGAGI. This CDR3 spans 14 amino acids. Trimming shortened V by 4 bases and J by 2 bases, and 9 bases separated the two germline ends.